The entry below gives a single T cell receptor beta chain sequence along with its context. The antigen it binds to is not known. Base-call qualities are not available, and no considerably larger clone is one nucleotide away. Each collaborating institution followed its own protocols to collect whole blood in K2EDTA tubes. For TCRbeta analysis, collaborator samples were shipped as frozen whole blood, as isolated PBMCs, or as DNA extracted from either sample type. This sample was taken from a study of blood T cell repertoires in COVID-19 (dated by TCRdb to 2019 to 2021). For the study in its entirety: Collaborator samples came from the United States, Italy and Spain and covered acute and convalescent phases of COVID-19. The prospective study material was composed of cDNA or gDNA derived from T cells, B-cell-depleted T cells, or PBMCs. Deeply sampled blood TCRbeta repertoires from subjects exposed to, actively infected with, or recovered from COVID-19 were included in the dataset. A freely available public database, intended as a resource for researchers studying the immune response to SARS-CoV-2, is where the repertoires were released. The samples were drawn from the first 160 participants of the ongoing ImmuneRACE study and from more than 1,000 subjects provided by 6 global collaborators. Nearly every sample came with metadata listing a de-identified subject ID, COVID-19 status, age in years and sex. Where available, HLA class I and class II types were obtained from metadata supplied by the sample provider rather than from assay-based typing. Overall results and qualifications from the work: The amount of clinical and demographic metadata varied by source and participant and was provided uncurated.

The immunoSEQ Assay, a bias-controlled multiplex PCR, was used to amplify TCRbeta CDR3 regions from genomic DNA. Concerning the study's data processing: Within the assay, amplification of reference gene primers was used to estimate how many nucleated cells each sample contained. To quantify the absolute abundance of each unique TCRbeta CDR3 rearrangement, sequence reads were collapsed and filtered. Productive Simpson clonality was computed per sample as the square root of Simpson's diversity index over productive rearrangements. TCRdb took this table from immuneACCESS and kept in-frame rearrangements with V and J called. Such tables lack part of the clones; where checked against another copy, unresolved V genes explain under half of the gap, and the rest is unexplained. V and J calls and clone size are copied from that table; D and trimming were computed from the DNA. The sample includes approximately 270,000 clones, with roughly 87% observed a single time. Together, the top ten hold 3% of the sample.

This sequence originates from a man aged 18 to 29 with active or convalescent COVID-19. The specimen was peripheral blood.

The DNA reads as follows: TGTGCCAGCAGCTCGGGACAGGGAATGAACACTGAAGCTTTCTTT. The resulting protein is CASSSGQGMNTEAFF. The receptor chain draws on TRBV7-6 and TRBJ1-1; TRBD1 fits 9 bases in the junction. V is pruned by 4 bases and J by 0 bases, leaving 3 bases of the junction without a gene match. From the germline V gene, CDR1 is SGHVS and CDR2 is FNYEAQ. Reading from cysteine to phenylalanine, the CDR3 counts 15 amino acids. The only DNA kept is the CDR3, 45 bases in frame from the first base. Full variable domain (CDR3 extended with the reference TRBV7-6 and TRBJ1-1 proteins): GAGVSQSPRYKVTKRGQDVALRCDPISGHVSLYWYRQALGQGPEFLTYFNYEAQQDKSGLPNDRFSAERPEGSISTLTIQRTEQRDSAMYRCASSSGQGMNTEAFFGQGTRLTVV.